One T cell receptor beta chain is described in this entry. Its antigen is currently unknown. Germline V gene lookup returns CDR1 SQVTM and CDR2 ANQGSEA. V dropped 6 bases and J dropped 4; count of bases not matched to a gene: 9. This CDR3 comprises 13 residues. These data belong to a study of identical twins. Notes on the study in general: High-abundance cord blood beta clonotypes had fewer insertions; memory repertoires showed none.

With template switching, a universal primer site was added, and the cDNA carried unique molecular identifiers. MiXCR, applied by TCRdb to the 5' RACE reads, yields one record per CDR3 protein. This sample has 700,000 or so distinct CDR3 sequences, with approximately 9% found just once. Everyone who gave samples was a healthy Caucasian. These records were also assigned to another study, of yellow fever vaccine responses in identical twins.

The specimen sequenced was PBMCs. This chain uses TRBV29-1 with TRBJ2-7; 7 nucleotides agree with TRBD1. The source of this sequence is a young woman in good health. The CDR3 DNA reads as TGCAGCGTATACAGGGGTGGGTCTTACGAGCAGTACTTC. Its protein product is CSVYRGGSYEQYF.